This is a list of T cell receptor beta chains from one sample in a study of blood T cell repertoires in COVID-19. Produced via immunoSEQ multiplex PCR; TCRdb's table is partial and in-frame only. The sample includes 350,000 to 450,000 clones, approximately 88% of them seen just once. Sequenced sample: peripheral blood. The receptors shown here come from a man in his forties or fifties with acute or convalescent COVID-19. The CDR3 runs from the conserved cysteine through the conserved F or W. A D gene is named only where the DNA matches it firmly. The size entry is marked missing in some rows and otherwise reads once, few, many or a size class.

abundance: NA; j_gene: TRBJ1-4; d_gene: NA; v_gene: TRBV28; CDR3nt: TGTGCCAGCAGACCGAACAGAGAAAAACTGTTTTTT; CDR3aa: CASRPNREKLFF
abundance: NA; j_gene: TRBJ1-2; d_gene: NA; v_gene: TRBV6-6; CDR3nt: TGTGCCAGCAGTTACTTCAGGGTGGATAACTATGGCTACACCTTC; CDR3aa: CASSYFRVDNYGYTF
abundance: NA; j_gene: TRBJ2-7; d_gene: NA; v_gene: TRBV5-8; CDR3nt: TGTGCCAGCAGCTTGGAACCGTCGGCGGGGTACGAGCAGTACTTC; CDR3aa: CASSLEPSAGYEQYF
abundance: NA; j_gene: TRBJ2-7; d_gene: NA; v_gene: TRBV7-2; CDR3nt: TGTGCCAGTTCTAGGGGTGCCGAGCAGTACTTC; CDR3aa: CASSRGAEQYF
abundance: NA; j_gene: TRBJ2-7; d_gene: TRBD2; v_gene: TRBV6-1; CDR3nt: TGTGCCAGCAGTGAACTAGCGGGGGCATCCTACGAGCAGTACTTC; CDR3aa: CASSELAGASYEQYF
abundance: NA; j_gene: TRBJ2-3; d_gene: NA; v_gene: TRBV7-2; CDR3nt: TGTGCCAGCAGCTTAGGCCCTAATGCAGATACGCAGTATTTT; CDR3aa: CASSLGPNADTQYF
abundance: NA; j_gene: TRBJ1-5; d_gene: TRBD1; v_gene: TRBV19; CDR3nt: TGTGCCAGTAGTATTCAGGGGGCGGGTCAGCCCCAGCATTTT; CDR3aa: CASSIQGAGQPQHF
abundance: NA; j_gene: TRBJ2-1; d_gene: TRBD1; v_gene: TRBV29-1; CDR3nt: TGCAGCGTTGAAAAACGGGACAGGTCCTACAATGAGCAGTTCTTC; CDR3aa: CSVEKRDRSYNEQFF
abundance: NA; j_gene: TRBJ2-1; d_gene: NA; v_gene: TRBV4-2; CDR3nt: TGTGCCAGCAGCCTCTCCTTCGTGACAGGCAATGAGCAGTTCTTC; CDR3aa: CASSLSFVTGNEQFF
abundance: few; j_gene: TRBJ2-7; d_gene: TRBD1; v_gene: TRBV27; CDR3nt: TGTGCCAGCAGTTCAGGACAGGGTATCTACGAGCAGTACTTC; CDR3aa: CASSSGQGIYEQYF
abundance: NA; j_gene: TRBJ1-5; d_gene: TRBD1; v_gene: TRBV6-2/TRBV6-3; CDR3nt: TGTGCCAGCAGTCAAGGGACAGACTATAGCAATCAGCCCCAGCATTTT; CDR3aa: CASSQGTDYSNQPQHF
abundance: NA; j_gene: TRBJ2-2; d_gene: NA; v_gene: TRBV27; CDR3nt: TGTGCCAGCAGTTTACTGGGGGACTGGGACACCGGGGAGCTGTTTTTT; CDR3aa: CASSLLGDWDTGELFF
abundance: NA; j_gene: TRBJ2-7; d_gene: TRBD2; v_gene: TRBV2; CDR3nt: TGTGCCAGCAGTGATGTGGGGGGGAGCGGCTACGAGCAGTACTTC; CDR3aa: CASSDVGGSGYEQYF
abundance: NA; j_gene: TRBJ2-5; d_gene: TRBD2; v_gene: TRBV4-3; CDR3nt: TGCGCCAGCAGCCAATCGCGGGGGATCCAAGAGACCCAGTACTTC; CDR3aa: CASSQSRGIQETQYF
abundance: NA; j_gene: TRBJ2-7; d_gene: TRBD1; v_gene: TRBV18; CDR3nt: TGTGCCAGCTGGTCGGACAGGGCGTACGAGCAGTACTTC; CDR3aa: CASWSDRAYEQYF
abundance: NA; j_gene: TRBJ1-3; d_gene: TRBD1; v_gene: TRBV7-9; CDR3nt: TGTGCCAGCAGCTTAGAGACAGGGCCTGGAAACACCATATATTTT; CDR3aa: CASSLETGPGNTIYF
abundance: NA; j_gene: TRBJ2-5; d_gene: TRBD2; v_gene: TRBV5-6; CDR3nt: TGTGCCAGCAGCACCTTGACTAGCGCGTCGGAGGAGACCCAGTACTTC; CDR3aa: CASSTLTSASEETQYF
abundance: NA; j_gene: TRBJ2-2; d_gene: NA; v_gene: TRBV27; CDR3nt: TGTGCCAGCACTCAGGGCGACACCGGGGAGCTGTTTTTT; CDR3aa: CASTQGDTGELFF
abundance: NA; j_gene: TRBJ2-2; d_gene: TRBD2; v_gene: TRBV13; CDR3nt: TGTGCCAGCAGCCCGCGTGGGGGGGCGAACACCGGGGAGCTGTTTTTT; CDR3aa: CASSPRGGANTGELFF
abundance: NA; j_gene: TRBJ2-7; d_gene: TRBD2; v_gene: TRBV9; CDR3nt: TGTGCCAGCAGCCCTCGGACTAGCGATGGGAACGAGCAGTACTTC; CDR3aa: CASSPRTSDGNEQYF
abundance: NA; j_gene: TRBJ1-2; d_gene: TRBD1; v_gene: TRBV4-2; CDR3nt: TGTGCCAGCAGCCAGCAGGGGGACTATGGCTACACCTTC; CDR3aa: CASSQQGDYGYTF
abundance: NA; j_gene: TRBJ1-1; d_gene: NA; v_gene: TRBV28; CDR3nt: TGTGCCAGCAGGGGCCCCGTCTCTGAAGCTTTCTTT; CDR3aa: CASRGPVSEAFF
abundance: NA; j_gene: TRBJ1-1; d_gene: NA; v_gene: TRBV6-1; CDR3nt: TGTGCCAGCAGTGAAGCGGGCTACACTGAAGCTTTCTTT; CDR3aa: CASSEAGYTEAFF
abundance: NA; j_gene: TRBJ1-1; d_gene: NA; v_gene: TRBV4-1; CDR3nt: TGCGCCAGCAGCCGATCGGGCACTGAAGCTTTCTTT; CDR3aa: CASSRSGTEAFF
abundance: NA; j_gene: TRBJ2-7; d_gene: NA; v_gene: TRBV27; CDR3nt: TGTGCCAGCAGGGAAGGCGGGACGGAAACCTACGAGCAGTACTTC; CDR3aa: CASREGGTETYEQYF
abundance: NA; j_gene: TRBJ1-2; d_gene: TRBD1; v_gene: TRBV9; CDR3nt: TGTGCCAGCAGCGGGGGGGACAGACCTAACTATGGCTACACCTTC; CDR3aa: CASSGGDRPNYGYTF
abundance: NA; j_gene: TRBJ1-2; d_gene: NA; v_gene: TRBV24-1; CDR3nt: TGTGCCACCAGTGATTCCCAGGACTCAACTAACTATGGCTACACCTTC; CDR3aa: CATSDSQDSTNYGYTF
abundance: NA; j_gene: TRBJ1-5; d_gene: NA; v_gene: TRBV15; CDR3nt: TGTGCCACCAGCAGAGATCTGAGGGGAGGACAGCCCCAGCATTTT; CDR3aa: CATSRDLRGGQPQHF
abundance: NA; j_gene: TRBJ2-4; d_gene: NA; v_gene: TRBV28; CDR3nt: TGTGCCAGCCGAGTGGGGGCAGTTCTAGCCAAAAACATTCAGTACTTC; CDR3aa: CASRVGAVLAKNIQYF
abundance: NA; j_gene: TRBJ2-7; d_gene: NA; v_gene: TRBV7-2; CDR3nt: TGTGCCAGCAGCCCAGAGGGCTGGGAGCCCCGGCAGTACTTC; CDR3aa: CASSPEGWEPRQYF
abundance: NA; j_gene: TRBJ2-7; d_gene: TRBD1; v_gene: TRBV5-1; CDR3nt: TGCGCCAGCAGCTGGACAGGCTACGAGCAGTACTTC; CDR3aa: CASSWTGYEQYF
abundance: NA; j_gene: TRBJ1-3; d_gene: NA; v_gene: TRBV5-1; CDR3nt: TGCGCCAGCAGCTTGGAGTCGGCGGGGGTACATGGAAACACCATATATTTT; CDR3aa: CASSLESAGVHGNTIYF
abundance: NA; j_gene: TRBJ2-1; d_gene: NA; v_gene: TRBV27; CDR3nt: TGTGCCAGCACTGATGGGGTAGCGAGCTTCTTC; CDR3aa: CASTDGVASFF
abundance: NA; j_gene: TRBJ2-3; d_gene: TRBD1; v_gene: TRBV5-1; CDR3nt: TGCGCCAGCAGCTTGGTGGACAGGGGCACAGATACGCAGTATTTT; CDR3aa: CASSLVDRGTDTQYF
abundance: few; j_gene: TRBJ1-2; d_gene: TRBD1; v_gene: TRBV7-8; CDR3nt: TGTGCCAGCAGCCCCGGTCAGGGGGCATCCTATGGCTACACCTTC; CDR3aa: CASSPGQGASYGYTF
abundance: NA; j_gene: TRBJ1-2; d_gene: NA; v_gene: TRBV4-1; CDR3nt: TGCGCCAGCAGCCACCCCGAGGGGGGGGACTATGGCTACACCTTC; CDR3aa: CASSHPEGGDYGYTF
abundance: NA; j_gene: TRBJ1-5; d_gene: TRBD1; v_gene: TRBV4-1; CDR3nt: TGCGCCAGCAGCCAAGTTGGTTTAACAGGGGGCCCAAATCAGCCCCAGCATTTT; CDR3aa: CASSQVGLTGGPNQPQHF
abundance: NA; j_gene: TRBJ2-5; d_gene: NA; v_gene: TRBV2; CDR3nt: TGTGCCAGCAGGACAGGATTCCAAGAGACCCAGTACTTC; CDR3aa: CASRTGFQETQYF
abundance: NA; j_gene: TRBJ2-2; d_gene: NA; v_gene: TRBV7-6; CDR3nt: TGTGCCAGCAGCTTAGTCCAGTCTTCGGGGGAGCTGTTTTTT; CDR3aa: CASSLVQSSGELFF
abundance: NA; j_gene: TRBJ2-7; d_gene: NA; v_gene: TRBV27; CDR3nt: TGTGCCAGCCGTCGAGGAGGACGATTGAACGAGCAGTACTTC; CDR3aa: CASRRGGRLNEQYF
abundance: NA; j_gene: TRBJ2-1; d_gene: TRBD1; v_gene: TRBV5-8; CDR3nt: TGTGCCAGCAGCTTGGCCCGACTCGGGACAGGGTACAATGAGCAGTTCTTC; CDR3aa: CASSLARLGTGYNEQFF
abundance: NA; j_gene: TRBJ1-1; d_gene: NA; v_gene: TRBV19; CDR3nt: TGTGCCAGTAGTCCAAAGGGGAAGCCCGGACGGTCGATGGCTTTCTTT; CDR3aa: CASSPKGKPGRSMAFF
abundance: NA; j_gene: TRBJ1-5; d_gene: NA; v_gene: TRBV18; CDR3nt: TGTGCCAGCTCCCCGGCAGGGGCCCAAAGCAATCAGCCCCAGCATTTT; CDR3aa: CASSPAGAQSNQPQHF
abundance: NA; j_gene: TRBJ1-2; d_gene: NA; v_gene: TRBV7-9; CDR3nt: TGTGCCAGCATCAAAATCCCCACACGACAGGCCGGGGGGAACTATGGCTACACCTTC; CDR3aa: CASIKIPTRQAGGNYGYTF